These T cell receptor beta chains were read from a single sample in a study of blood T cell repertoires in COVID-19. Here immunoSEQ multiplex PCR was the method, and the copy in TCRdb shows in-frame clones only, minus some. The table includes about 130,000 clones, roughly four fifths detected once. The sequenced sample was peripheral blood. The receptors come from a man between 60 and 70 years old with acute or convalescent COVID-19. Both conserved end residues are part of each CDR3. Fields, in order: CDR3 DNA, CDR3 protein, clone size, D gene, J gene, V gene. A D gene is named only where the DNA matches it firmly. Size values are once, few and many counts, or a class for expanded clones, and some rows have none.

TGTGCCAGCAGCCAGACTAGCGGCACCACAGATACGCAGTATTTT CASSQTSGTTDTQYF NA TRBD2 TRBJ2-3 TRBV7-2
TGCGCCAGCAGCCAAGGCGCGGCAGGGGCTCAGCCCCAGCATTTT CASSQGAAGAQPQHF NA NA TRBJ1-5 TRBV4-1
TGTGCCACCAGTGACCCAGCGACTAGCGGGACGCGGGATGAGCAGTTCTTC CATSDPATSGTRDEQFF NA TRBD2 TRBJ2-1 TRBV24-1
TGTGCCAGCAGCCAGGGCCGGTCGAACACTGAAGCTTTCTTT CASSQGRSNTEAFF NA NA TRBJ1-1 TRBV3-1/TRBV3-2
TGTGCCAGCAGCTACCCCGGGACAGGGACTTACAATGAGCAGTTCTTC CASSYPGTGTYNEQFF NA TRBD1 TRBJ2-1 TRBV7-7
TGTGCCAGCAGCCCAAGGGGGAGAGGGTGGGAGACCCAGTACTTC CASSPRGRGWETQYF NA NA TRBJ2-5 TRBV7-3
TGTGCCAGCAGCGTCAGGGGATACACAGATACGCAGTATTTT CASSVRGYTDTQYF NA NA TRBJ2-3 TRBV6-5
TGTGCCAGCAGTTTTGGACTAGCGAGAAATGAGCAGTTCTTC CASSFGLARNEQFF NA TRBD2 TRBJ2-1 TRBV6-6
TGTGCTAGTGGTTTGGGCAGGGGGCCGGGGATCCAAGAGACCCAGTACTTC CASGLGRGPGIQETQYF once TRBD1 TRBJ2-5 TRBV12-5
TGTGCCAGCAGCGTAGAGGCCCGACAGGGGGCAGGAGGAAACACCATATATTTT CASSVEARQGAGGNTIYF few TRBD1 TRBJ1-3 TRBV9
TGCGCCAGCAGCCAACAAGGGGCGTTTGGCTACACCTTC CASSQQGAFGYTF NA NA TRBJ1-2 TRBV4-1
TGTGCCAGCAGCACCGTCAGGGATTTCACTGAAGCTTTCTTT CASSTVRDFTEAFF once NA TRBJ1-1 TRBV7-9
TGTGCCAGCAGCTCCCGAGCTAGCGTCCGCACAGATACGCAGTATTTT CASSSRASVRTDTQYF NA NA TRBJ2-3 TRBV5-5
TGTGCCAGCAGCCAGGGGAGGGTATGGAGGCGCACAGATACGCAGTATTTT CASSQGRVWRRTDTQYF NA TRBD2 TRBJ2-3 TRBV3-1/TRBV3-2
TGCGCCAGCAGCTCTACCCCTCAGGGAAACACTGAAGCTTTCTTT CASSSTPQGNTEAFF once NA TRBJ1-1 TRBV5-1
TGCGCCAGCAGCCCCCGGACTAGCGGGTTTTCCTACAATGAGCAGTTCTTC CASSPRTSGFSYNEQFF NA TRBD2 TRBJ2-1 TRBV4-1
TGTGCCTGGAGTCGGGGGTTGAACACTGAAGCTTTCTTT CAWSRGLNTEAFF NA NA TRBJ1-1 TRBV30
TGTGCCAGCAGCCCTGCGGGACTAGCGGGAGAGGGGACCGGGGAGCTGTTTTTT CASSPAGLAGEGTGELFF once TRBD2 TRBJ2-2 TRBV7-3
TGTGCCAGCAGCCTCCACTTGGACACTGAAGCTTTCTTT CASSLHLDTEAFF NA NA TRBJ1-1 TRBV7-3
TGTGCCAGCAGCCAAAGCTCCCTGAGGAGGACTAATGAAAAACTGTTTTTT CASSQSSLRRTNEKLFF few NA TRBJ1-4 TRBV3-1/TRBV3-2
TGTGTCAGAAGCCCCGGGACAGTCCTGGAAGCTTTCTTT CVRSPGTVLEAFF NA NA TRBJ1-1 TRBV7-5
TGTGCCAGCTCACCAGGGACAGGGGGACCTGGGGCCAACGTCCTGACTTTC CASSPGTGGPGANVLTF NA TRBD1 TRBJ2-6 TRBV18
TGTGCCAGCTCACCCCAACAGGGAAATACTGAAGCTTTCTTT CASSPQQGNTEAFF NA NA TRBJ1-1 TRBV18
TGTGCCAGCAGTTCGTCCGGTTACTCCTACGAGCAGTACTTC CASSSSGYSYEQYF many NA TRBJ2-7 TRBV27
TGTGCCAGCAGCCAAGATAGGGGGCAGCCCCAGCATTTT CASSQDRGQPQHF once NA TRBJ1-5 TRBV14
TGTGCCAGCAGTTTTTACAGGATAAATTCACCCCTCCACTTT CASSFYRINSPLHF NA NA TRBJ1-6 TRBV28
TGTGCCAGCAGTTCGGGTAGCGGGAGGATCTACGAGCAGTACTTC CASSSGSGRIYEQYF NA TRBD2 TRBJ2-7 TRBV27
TGTGCCAGCAGCTTAGTCGGGGGTCGCGGCTACACCTTC CASSLVGGRGYTF NA NA TRBJ1-2 TRBV7-9
TGTGCCACCAGTGATTCGGAGCGGGTATACACCGGGGAGCTGTTTTTT CATSDSERVYTGELFF NA NA TRBJ2-2 TRBV24-1
TGTGCCAGCAGCTTAGTCGGGACAGGTGGGAATTCACCCCTCCACTTT CASSLVGTGGNSPLHF NA TRBD1 TRBJ1-6 TRBV7-9
TGTGCCAGCAGCTTAGAATTAGCGGCGACCCAGTACTTC CASSLELAATQYF once NA TRBJ2-5 TRBV11-2